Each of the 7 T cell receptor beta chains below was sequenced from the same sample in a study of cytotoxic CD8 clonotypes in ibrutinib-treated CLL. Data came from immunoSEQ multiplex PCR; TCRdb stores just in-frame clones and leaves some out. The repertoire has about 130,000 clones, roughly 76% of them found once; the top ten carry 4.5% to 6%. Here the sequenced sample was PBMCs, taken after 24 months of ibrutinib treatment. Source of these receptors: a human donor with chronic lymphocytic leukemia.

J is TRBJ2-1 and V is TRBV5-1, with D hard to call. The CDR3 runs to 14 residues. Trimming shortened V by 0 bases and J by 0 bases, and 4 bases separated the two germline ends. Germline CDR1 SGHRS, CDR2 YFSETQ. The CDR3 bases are TGCGCCAGCAGCTTGGACAGCTCCTACAATGAGCAGTTCTTC. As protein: CASSLDSSYNEQFF.

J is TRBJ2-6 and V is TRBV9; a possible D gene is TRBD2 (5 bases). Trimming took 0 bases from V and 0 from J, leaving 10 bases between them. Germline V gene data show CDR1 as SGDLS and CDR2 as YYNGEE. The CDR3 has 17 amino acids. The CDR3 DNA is TGTGCCAGCAGCGTAGGAGGAGGCAGCTCTGGGGCCAACGTCCTGACTTTC. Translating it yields CASSVGGGSSGANVLTF.

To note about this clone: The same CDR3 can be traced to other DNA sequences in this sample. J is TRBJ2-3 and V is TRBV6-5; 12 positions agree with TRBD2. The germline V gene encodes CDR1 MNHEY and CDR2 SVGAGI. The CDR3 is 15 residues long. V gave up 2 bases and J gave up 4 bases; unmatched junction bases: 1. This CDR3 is CASSYGLAGPDTQYF. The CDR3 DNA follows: TGTGCCAGCAGTTACGGACTAGCGGGACCAGATACGCAGTATTTT.

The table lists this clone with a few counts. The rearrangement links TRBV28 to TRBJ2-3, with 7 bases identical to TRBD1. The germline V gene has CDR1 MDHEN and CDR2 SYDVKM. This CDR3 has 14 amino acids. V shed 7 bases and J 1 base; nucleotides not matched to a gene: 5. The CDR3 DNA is TGTGCCAGCACCCCCGGACAGGGCACAGATACGCAGTATTTT. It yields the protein CASTPGQGTDTQYF.

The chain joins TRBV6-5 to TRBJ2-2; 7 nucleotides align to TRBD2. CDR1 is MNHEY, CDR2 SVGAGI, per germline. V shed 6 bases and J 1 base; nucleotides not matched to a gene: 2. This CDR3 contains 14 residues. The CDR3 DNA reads TGTGCCAGCAGCGCTAGCGGGAACACCGGGGAGCTGTTTTTT. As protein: CASSASGNTGELFF.

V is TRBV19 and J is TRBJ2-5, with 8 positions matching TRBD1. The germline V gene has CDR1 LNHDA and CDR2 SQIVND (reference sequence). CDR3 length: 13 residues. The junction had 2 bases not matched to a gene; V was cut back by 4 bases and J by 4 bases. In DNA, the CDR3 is TGTGCCAGTAGTACCGGACAGGGAGAGACCCAGTACTTC. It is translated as CASSTGQGETQYF.

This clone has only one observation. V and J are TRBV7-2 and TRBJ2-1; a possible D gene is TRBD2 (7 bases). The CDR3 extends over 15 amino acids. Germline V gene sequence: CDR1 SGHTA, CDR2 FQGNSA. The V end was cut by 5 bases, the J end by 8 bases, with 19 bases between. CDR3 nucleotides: TGTGCCAGCAGCCGGGGGGCAAGGTGGTTGGATGAGCAGTTCTTC. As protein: CASSRGARWLDEQFF.